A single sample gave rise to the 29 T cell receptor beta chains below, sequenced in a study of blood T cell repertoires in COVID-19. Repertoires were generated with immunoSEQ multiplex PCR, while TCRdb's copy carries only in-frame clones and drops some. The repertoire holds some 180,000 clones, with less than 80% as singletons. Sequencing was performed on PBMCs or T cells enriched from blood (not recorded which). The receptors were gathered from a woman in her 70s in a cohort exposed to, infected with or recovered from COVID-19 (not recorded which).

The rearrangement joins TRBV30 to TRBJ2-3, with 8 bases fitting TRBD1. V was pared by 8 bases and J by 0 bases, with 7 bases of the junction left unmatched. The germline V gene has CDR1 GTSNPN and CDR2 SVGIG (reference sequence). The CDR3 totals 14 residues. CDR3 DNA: TGTGCCGTCCGGACAGGGATAAGCACAGATACGCAGTATTTT. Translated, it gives CAVRTGISTDTQYF.

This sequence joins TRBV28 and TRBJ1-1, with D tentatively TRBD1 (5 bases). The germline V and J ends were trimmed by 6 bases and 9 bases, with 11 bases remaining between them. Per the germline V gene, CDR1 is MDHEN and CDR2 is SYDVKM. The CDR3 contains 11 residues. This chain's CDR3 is CASRLTAKAFF. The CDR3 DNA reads TGTGCCAGCAGGCTGACAGCGAAAGCTTTCTTT.

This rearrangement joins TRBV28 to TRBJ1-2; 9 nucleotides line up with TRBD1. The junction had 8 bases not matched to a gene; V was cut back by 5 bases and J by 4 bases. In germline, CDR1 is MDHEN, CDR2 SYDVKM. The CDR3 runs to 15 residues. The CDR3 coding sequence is TGTGCCAGCAGTGTGACAGGGGGATTTATCTATGGCTACACCTTC. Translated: CASSVTGGFIYGYTF.

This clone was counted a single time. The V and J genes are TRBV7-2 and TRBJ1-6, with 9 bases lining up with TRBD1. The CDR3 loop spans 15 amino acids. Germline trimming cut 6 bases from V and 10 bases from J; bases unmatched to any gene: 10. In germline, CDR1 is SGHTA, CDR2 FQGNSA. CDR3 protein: CASRLPGQGLSPLHF. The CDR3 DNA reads TGTGCCAGCAGGCTACCGGGACAGGGTTTGTCACCCCTCCACTTT.

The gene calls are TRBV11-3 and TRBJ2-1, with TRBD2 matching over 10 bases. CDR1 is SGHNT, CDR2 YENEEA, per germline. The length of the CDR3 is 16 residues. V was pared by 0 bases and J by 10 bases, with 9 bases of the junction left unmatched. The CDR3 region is CASSLEGTSDLREQFF. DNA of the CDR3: TGTGCCAGCAGCTTAGAGGGGACTAGCGACCTTAGGGAGCAGTTCTTC. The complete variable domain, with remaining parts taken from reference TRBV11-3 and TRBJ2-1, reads EAGVVQSPRYKIIEKKQPVAFWCNPISGHNTLYWYLQNLGQGPELLIRYENEEAVDDSQLPKDRFSAERLKGVDSTLKIQPAELGDSAVYLCASSLEGTSDLREQFFGPGTRLTVL.

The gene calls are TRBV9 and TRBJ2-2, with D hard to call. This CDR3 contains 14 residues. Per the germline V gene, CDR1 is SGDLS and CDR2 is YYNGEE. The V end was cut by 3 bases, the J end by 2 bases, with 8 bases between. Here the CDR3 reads CASSAISNTGELFF. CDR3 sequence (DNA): TGTGCCAGCAGCGCAATTTCAAACACCGGGGAGCTGTTTTTT.

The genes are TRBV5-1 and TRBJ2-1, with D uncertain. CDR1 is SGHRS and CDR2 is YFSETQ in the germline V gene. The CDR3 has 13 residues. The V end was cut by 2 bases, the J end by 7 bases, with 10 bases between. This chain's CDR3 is CASSFFQFNEQFF. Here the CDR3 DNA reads TGCGCCAGCAGCTTTTTTCAATTTAATGAGCAGTTCTTC.

The CDR3 spells CASSDTGGGQPQHF. The DNA of the CDR3 is TGTGCCAGCAGCGATACAGGGGGCGGTCAGCCCCAGCATTTT. This chain links TRBV28 with TRBJ1-5; the match to TRBD1 covers 9 bases. The CDR3 spans 14 residues. Germline CDR1 is MDHEN and CDR2 is SYDVKM. J was trimmed by 6 bases and V by 6 bases; bases with no gene match: 6.

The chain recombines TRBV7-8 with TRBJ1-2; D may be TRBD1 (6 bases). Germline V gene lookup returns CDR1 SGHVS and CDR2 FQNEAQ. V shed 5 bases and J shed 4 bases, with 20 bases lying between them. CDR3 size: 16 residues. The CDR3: CASSPGLWGQGYGYTF. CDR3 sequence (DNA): TGTGCCAGCAGCCCGGGTCTCTGGGGGCAAGGCTATGGCTACACCTTC.

The CDR3 sequence is CATSDVTGRANTGELFF. The CDR3, as DNA: TGTGCCACCAGTGATGTAACAGGGCGCGCGAACACCGGGGAGCTGTTTTTT. V is TRBV24-1 and J is TRBJ2-2, with a weak D call TRBD1 (6 bases). CDR3 length: 17 residues. The V gene's germline CDR1 is KGHDR and CDR2 SFDVKD. Trimming removed 3 bases from V and 0 bases from J, with 13 bases in between.

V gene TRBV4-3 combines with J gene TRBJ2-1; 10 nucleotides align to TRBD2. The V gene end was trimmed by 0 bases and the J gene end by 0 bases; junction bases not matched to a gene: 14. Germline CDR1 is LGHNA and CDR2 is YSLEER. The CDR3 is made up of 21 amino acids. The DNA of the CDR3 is TGCGCCAGCAGCCAAGATCGTGGAGCGGGAGGGTTATTGAGCTCCTACAATGAGCAGTTCTTC. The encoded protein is CASSQDRGAGGLLSSYNEQFF.

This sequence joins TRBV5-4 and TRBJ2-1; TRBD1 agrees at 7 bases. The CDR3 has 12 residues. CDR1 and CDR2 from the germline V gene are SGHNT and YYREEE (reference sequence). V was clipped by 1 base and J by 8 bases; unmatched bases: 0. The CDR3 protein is CASSLTGDEQFF. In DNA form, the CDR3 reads TGTGCCAGCAGCTTGACAGGGGATGAGCAGTTCTTC.

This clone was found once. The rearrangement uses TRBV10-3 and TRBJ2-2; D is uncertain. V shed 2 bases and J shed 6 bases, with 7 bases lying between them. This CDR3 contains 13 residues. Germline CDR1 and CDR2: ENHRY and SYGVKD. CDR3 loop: CAISETGSGELFF. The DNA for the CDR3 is TGTGCCATCAGTGAGACCGGTTCCGGGGAGCTGTTTTTT.

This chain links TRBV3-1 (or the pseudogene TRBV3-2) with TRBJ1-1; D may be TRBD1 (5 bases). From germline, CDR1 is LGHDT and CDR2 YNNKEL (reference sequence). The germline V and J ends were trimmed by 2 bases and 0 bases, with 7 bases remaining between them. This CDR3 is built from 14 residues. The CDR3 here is CASSQNRLNTEAFF. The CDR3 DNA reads TGTGCCAGCAGCCAAAACAGGTTGAACACTGAAGCTTTCTTT.

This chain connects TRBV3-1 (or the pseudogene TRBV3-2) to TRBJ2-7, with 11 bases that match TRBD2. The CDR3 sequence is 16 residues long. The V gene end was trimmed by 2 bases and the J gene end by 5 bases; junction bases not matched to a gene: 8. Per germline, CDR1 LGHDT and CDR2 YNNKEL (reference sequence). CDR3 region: CASSQHTSGRNNEQYF. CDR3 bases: TGTGCCAGCAGCCAACATACTAGCGGGAGAAACAACGAGCAGTACTTC.

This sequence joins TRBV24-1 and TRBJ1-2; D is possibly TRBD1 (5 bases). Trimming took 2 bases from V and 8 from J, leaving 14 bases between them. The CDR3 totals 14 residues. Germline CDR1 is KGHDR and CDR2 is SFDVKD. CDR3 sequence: CATSDSSGWSGYTF. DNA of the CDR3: TGTGCCACCAGTGATTCTTCAGGGTGGTCCGGCTACACCTTC.

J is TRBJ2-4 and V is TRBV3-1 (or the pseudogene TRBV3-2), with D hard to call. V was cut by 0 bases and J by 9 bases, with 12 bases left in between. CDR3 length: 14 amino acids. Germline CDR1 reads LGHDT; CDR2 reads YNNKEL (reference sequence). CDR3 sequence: CASSQDTVTVIQYF. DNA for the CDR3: TGTGCCAGCAGCCAAGATACGGTCACCGTCATTCAGTACTTC.

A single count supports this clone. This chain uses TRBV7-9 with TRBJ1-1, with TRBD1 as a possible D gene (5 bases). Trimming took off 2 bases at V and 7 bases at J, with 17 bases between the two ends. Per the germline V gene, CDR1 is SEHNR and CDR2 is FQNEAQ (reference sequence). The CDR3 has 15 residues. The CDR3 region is CASSLYDGRVVEAFF. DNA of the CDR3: TGTGCCAGCAGCTTATATGATGGCAGGGTCGTTGAAGCTTTCTTT.

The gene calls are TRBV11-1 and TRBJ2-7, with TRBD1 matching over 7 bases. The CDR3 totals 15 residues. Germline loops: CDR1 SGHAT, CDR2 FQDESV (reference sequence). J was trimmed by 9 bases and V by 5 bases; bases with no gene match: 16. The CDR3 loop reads CASSTQGTQGTTQYF. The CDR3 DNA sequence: TGTGCCAGCAGCACACAGGGGACCCAAGGAACTACGCAGTACTTC.

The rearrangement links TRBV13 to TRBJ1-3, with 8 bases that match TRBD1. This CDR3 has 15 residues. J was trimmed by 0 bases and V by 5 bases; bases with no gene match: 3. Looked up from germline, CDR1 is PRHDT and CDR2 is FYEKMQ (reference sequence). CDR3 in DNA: TGTGCCAGCAGCCTACAGGGGGGCTCTGGAAACACCATATATTTT. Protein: CASSLQGGSGNTIYF.

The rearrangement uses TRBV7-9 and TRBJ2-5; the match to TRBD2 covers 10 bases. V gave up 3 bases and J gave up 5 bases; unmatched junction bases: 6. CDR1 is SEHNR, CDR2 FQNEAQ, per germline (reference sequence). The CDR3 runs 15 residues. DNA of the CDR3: TGTGCCAGCAGCTTCTGGACTAGCGGCCAGGAGACCCAGTACTTC. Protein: CASSFWTSGQETQYF.

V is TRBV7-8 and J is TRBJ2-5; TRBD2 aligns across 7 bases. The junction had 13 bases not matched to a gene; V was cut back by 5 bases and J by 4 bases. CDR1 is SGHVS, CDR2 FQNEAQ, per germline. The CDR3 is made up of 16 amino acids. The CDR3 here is CASSPVGGRGGETQYF. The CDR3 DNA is TGTGCCAGCAGCCCTGTGGGCGGGAGAGGAGGAGAGACCCAGTACTTC.

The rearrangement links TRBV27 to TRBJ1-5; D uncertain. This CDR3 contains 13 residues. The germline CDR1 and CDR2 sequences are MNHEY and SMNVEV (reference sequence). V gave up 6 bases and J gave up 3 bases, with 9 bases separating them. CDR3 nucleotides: TGTGCCAGCAGCCCCTTCCCCAATCAGCCCCAGCATTTT. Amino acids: CASSPFPNQPQHF.

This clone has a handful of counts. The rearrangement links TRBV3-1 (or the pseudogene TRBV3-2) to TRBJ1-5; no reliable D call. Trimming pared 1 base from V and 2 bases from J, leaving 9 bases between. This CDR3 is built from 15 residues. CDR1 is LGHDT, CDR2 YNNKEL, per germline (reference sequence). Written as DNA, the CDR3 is TGTGCCAGCAGCCAAGGCGGGTTTCGCAATCAGCCCCAGCATTTT. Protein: CASSQGGFRNQPQHF.

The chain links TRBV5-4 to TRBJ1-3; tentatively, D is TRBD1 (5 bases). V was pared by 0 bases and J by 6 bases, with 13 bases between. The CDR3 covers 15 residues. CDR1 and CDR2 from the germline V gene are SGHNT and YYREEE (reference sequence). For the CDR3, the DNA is TGTGCCAGCAGCTTGGGGGGCACAGTTGAAAACACCATATATTTT. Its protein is CASSLGGTVENTIYF.

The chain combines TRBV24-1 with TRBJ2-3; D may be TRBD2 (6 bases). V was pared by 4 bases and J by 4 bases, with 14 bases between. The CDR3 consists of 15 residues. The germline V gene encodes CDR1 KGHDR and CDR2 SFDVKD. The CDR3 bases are TGTGCCACCAGTGACCCGGGAGAGGGGCCAGATACGCAGTATTTT. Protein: CATSDPGEGPDTQYF.

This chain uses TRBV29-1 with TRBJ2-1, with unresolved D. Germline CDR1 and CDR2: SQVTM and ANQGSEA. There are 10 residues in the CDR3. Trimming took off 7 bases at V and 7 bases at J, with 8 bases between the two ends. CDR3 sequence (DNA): TGCAGCGCCACGGTGAATGAGCAGTTCTTC. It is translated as CSATVNEQFF.

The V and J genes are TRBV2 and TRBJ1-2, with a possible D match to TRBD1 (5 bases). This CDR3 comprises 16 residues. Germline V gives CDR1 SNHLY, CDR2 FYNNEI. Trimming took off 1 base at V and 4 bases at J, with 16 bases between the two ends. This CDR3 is CASSEEGQGGPYGYTF. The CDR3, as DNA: TGTGCCAGCAGTGAAGAGGGGCAGGGTGGCCCCTATGGCTACACCTTC. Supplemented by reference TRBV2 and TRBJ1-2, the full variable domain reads EPEVTQTPSHQVTQMGQEVILRCVPISNHLYFYWYRQILGQKVEFLVSFYNNEISEKSEIFDDQFSVERPDGSNFTLKIRSTKLEDSAMYFCASSEEGQGGPYGYTFGSGTRLTVV.

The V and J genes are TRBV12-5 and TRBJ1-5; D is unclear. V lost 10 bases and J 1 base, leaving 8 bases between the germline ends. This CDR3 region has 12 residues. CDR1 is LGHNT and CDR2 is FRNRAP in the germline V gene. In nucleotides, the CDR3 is TGTGCTACAACTTACAGCAATCAGCCCCAGCATTTT. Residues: CATTYSNQPQHF.